The 25 T cell receptor beta chains given below trace back to one sample, sequenced in a study of blood T cell repertoires in COVID-19. Profiling relied on immunoSEQ multiplex PCR, and the TCRdb table lists in-frame clones only, not all of them. The table lists roughly 150,000 clones, around 80% of them singletons, with approximately 7.3% in the top ten. The sequencing sample was made of PBMCs or T cells enriched from blood (not recorded which). The receptors stem from a man over 45 who had recovered from COVID-19.

In this sample, this clone turned up a few times. The chain carries TRBV30 and TRBJ1-6; the match to TRBD1 covers 8 bases. The trim removed 4 bases at V and 7 bases at J, leaving 9 bases unmatched. CDR1 GTSNPN and CDR2 SVGIG come from the germline V gene (reference sequence). The length of the CDR3 is 15 residues. CDR3 region: CAWIPRTGQNSPLHF. For the CDR3, the DNA is TGTGCCTGGATCCCTAGGACAGGGCAAAATTCACCCCTCCACTTT.

The chain has TRBV29-1 and TRBJ2-2; TRBD1 agrees at 8 bases. The V segment lost 6 bases and the J segment 0 bases; nucleotides outside the gene matches: 3. CDR1 SQVTM and CDR2 ANQGSEA come from the germline V gene. This CDR3 region has 14 residues. The chain's CDR3 is CSVMTGANTGELFF. DNA of the CDR3: TGCAGCGTGATGACAGGGGCGAACACCGGGGAGCTGTTTTTT.

V and J are TRBV6-2 or TRBV6-3 and TRBJ1-5; no clear D. This CDR3 spans 13 amino acids. With 2 bases removed from V and 6 bases from J, the gap between germline ends came to 8 bases. Per germline, CDR1 MNHEY and CDR2 SVGEGT. The CDR3 loop reads CASSYLGSQPQHF. CDR3 nucleotide sequence: TGTGCCAGCAGTTACCTAGGAAGTCAGCCCCAGCATTTT.

The chain couples TRBV6-5 to TRBJ1-2, with D possibly being TRBD1 (5 bases). With 5 bases removed from V and 6 bases from J, the gap between germline ends came to 19 bases. CDR1 and CDR2 from the germline V gene are MNHEY and SVGAGI. This CDR3 region has 15 residues. The chain's CDR3 is CASSLGGGSRDGYTF. CDR3 DNA sequence: TGTGCCAGCAGTCTTGGGGGGGGGTCCCGGGATGGCTACACCTTC.

This clone was counted between two and nine times. This rearrangement joins TRBV6-4 to TRBJ1-4; no definite D call. Trimming cost V 4 bases and J 1 base, with 7 bases left between them. Per germline, CDR1 MRHNA and CDR2 SNTAGT. The CDR3 has 14 residues. CDR3 residues: CASSVFKTNEKLFF. CDR3 in DNA: TGTGCCAGCAGTGTATTTAAAACTAATGAAAAACTGTTTTTT.

This rearrangement joins TRBV5-6 to TRBJ2-2; 8 bases map to TRBD2. Germline lookup yields CDR1 SGHDT and CDR2 YYEEEE. V shed 0 bases and J 2 bases; nucleotides not matched to a gene: 3. This CDR3 has 16 amino acids. The DNA of the CDR3 is TGTGCCAGCAGCTTGGAGCGGGGGCCTAACACCGGGGAGCTGTTTTTT. This codes for CASSLERGPNTGELFF. Filled out from reference TRBV5-6 and TRBJ2-2, the complete variable domain reads DAGVTQSPTHLIKTRGQQVTLRCSPKSGHDTVSWYQQALGQGPQFIFQYYEEEERQRGNFPDRFSGHQFPNYSSELNVNALLLGDSALYLCASSLERGPNTGELFFGEGSRLTVL.

Worth noting for this clone: Other nucleotide sequences from this sample produce the same CDR3. The V call is TRBV2, the J call TRBJ1-1; 8 bases match TRBD1. V lost 8 bases and J lost 5; bases outside the gene matches: 1. Per germline, CDR1 SNHLY and CDR2 FYNNEI. The CDR3 is made up of 11 amino acids. In DNA, the CDR3 is TGTGCCAGCCGACAGGGGACTGAAGCTTTCTTT. Translated: CASRQGTEAFF.

The rearrangement links TRBV6-5 to TRBJ2-7; TRBD1 agrees at 8 bases. CDR3 length: 15 amino acids. V trimming: 6 bases; J trimming: 1 base; junction bases outside the gene matches: 8. In germline, CDR1 is MNHEY, CDR2 SVGAGI. CDR3 loop: CASRRPGTGSYEQYF. CDR3 coding DNA: TGTGCCAGCAGAAGGCCCGGGACAGGATCCTACGAGCAGTACTTC.

The CDR3: CASSPLGGLSSYNEQFF. CDR3 bases: TGTGCCAGCAGCCCCCTGGGCGGGTTATCCTCCTACAATGAGCAGTTCTTC. The rearrangement joins TRBV14 to TRBJ2-1, with D maybe TRBD2 (5 bases). Germline CDR1 reads SGHDN; CDR2 reads FVKESK. This CDR3 region has 17 residues. V was trimmed by 4 bases and J by 0 bases, leaving 16 bases between them.

The chain joins TRBV6-5 to TRBJ1-1, with D possibly TRBD1 on 5 matching bases. The germline gives CDR1 MNHEY, CDR2 SVGAGI. This CDR3 region has 15 residues. V was trimmed by 0 bases and J by 1 base, leaving 9 bases between them. CDR3 DNA sequence: TGTGCCAGCAGTTACTCGTTGGGGGGGAACACTGAAGCTTTCTTT. Translating it yields CASSYSLGGNTEAFF.

The chain couples TRBV24-1 to TRBJ2-3; a possible D gene is TRBD1 (6 bases). Germline V gene sequence: CDR1 KGHDR, CDR2 SFDVKD. The CDR3 contains 16 residues. The germline V and J ends were trimmed by 5 bases and 0 bases, with 14 bases remaining between them. The CDR3 is CATSGPGHQSTDTQYF. CDR3 DNA: TGTGCCACCAGTGGCCCGGGACATCAGAGCACAGATACGCAGTATTTT.

Comment on this clone: Other DNA sequences of this sample code for an identical CDR3. CDR3 sequence: CASSLDGDYGYTF. The CDR3 DNA sequence: TGCGCCAGCAGCCTAGACGGCGACTATGGCTACACCTTC. The chain combines TRBV5-1 with TRBJ1-2, with D unresolved. This CDR3 has 13 amino acids. Looked up from germline, CDR1 is SGHRS and CDR2 is YFSETQ. The V end was cut by 4 bases, the J end by 3 bases, with 10 bases between.

The chain employs TRBV10-1 and TRBJ1-2; D not resolved. CDR3 length equals 8 residues. Per germline, CDR1 WNHNN and CDR2 SYGVQD (reference sequence). V was pared by 5 bases and J by 13 bases, with 5 bases between. The CDR3 region has the DNA TGCGCCAGCAGTTCGTCCACCTTC. Translating it yields CASSSSTF.

The rearrangement links TRBV2 to TRBJ1-1; D unclear. This CDR3 spans 11 amino acids. With 5 bases removed from V and 8 bases from J, the gap between germline ends came to 9 bases. From germline, CDR1 is SNHLY and CDR2 FYNNEI. CDR3 in amino acids: CASSQLQEAFF. CDR3 DNA: TGTGCCAGCAGTCAACTCCAAGAAGCTTTCTTT.

A few counts support this clone. The J gene is TRBJ2-2, the V gene TRBV6-2 or TRBV6-3, with D possibly being TRBD2 (5 bases). This CDR3 region has 17 residues. The V end lost 0 bases, the J end lost 8 bases, and 19 bases lay between the germline ends. Per germline, CDR1 MNHEY and CDR2 SVGEGT. CDR3 residues: CASSYSSASPLPGELFF. In DNA form, the CDR3 reads TGTGCCAGCAGTTACTCGAGTGCTAGCCCCCTTCCTGGGGAGCTGTTTTTT.

The V call is TRBV4-2, the J call TRBJ1-1; TRBD1 might be the D (6 bases). V was trimmed by 6 bases and J by 2 bases, leaving 13 bases between them. Germline values: CDR1 LGHNA, CDR2 YNFKEQ. This CDR3 spans 14 amino acids. The DNA of the CDR3 is TGTGCCAGCAGGGAACGAGGGGGAAACACTGAAGCTTTCTTT. This gives the protein CASRERGGNTEAFF.

The chain is built from TRBV15 and TRBJ2-1; 12 nucleotides align to TRBD2. Germline V lookup: CDR1 LNHNV, CDR2 YYDKDF (reference sequence). The ends lost 3 bases at V and 6 bases at J; junction bases unmatched: 9. The CDR3 is 17 amino acids. The CDR3, as DNA: TGTGCCACCAGCAGGGGGTTCCCGGGACTAGCGGGCAATGAGCAGTTCTTC. Its protein is CATSRGFPGLAGNEQFF.

The chain combines TRBV7-2 with TRBJ2-3, with TRBD2 matching over 10 bases. J lost 2 bases, V lost 1 base, and 3 bases had no gene match. Germline values: CDR1 SGHTA, CDR2 FQGNSA. The CDR3 is made up of 16 amino acids. The CDR3 nucleotides read TGTGCCAGCAGCTTAGTACTAGCGGGGTCCACAGATACGCAGTATTTT. It translates to CASSLVLAGSTDTQYF.

The sample holds one count of this clone. V is TRBV6-5 and J is TRBJ2-7, with 8 bases lining up with TRBD2. Germline assignment: CDR1 MNHEY and CDR2 SVGAGI. Trimming at V came to 2 bases and at J to 3 bases, leaving 9 bases not matched to a gene. The CDR3 has 16 amino acids. The CDR3 spells CASSYLPGGTNYEQYF. CDR3 DNA sequence: TGTGCCAGCAGTTACCTACCGGGAGGGACCAACTACGAGCAGTACTTC.

The V gene is TRBV5-1, the J gene TRBJ1-1, with TRBD1 as a possible D gene (6 bases). V shed 0 bases and J shed 7 bases, with 13 bases lying between them. CDR3 length equals 14 residues. In germline, CDR1 is SGHRS, CDR2 YFSETQ. CDR3 sequence reads: CASSLGRGSGEAFF. In nucleotides, the CDR3 is TGCGCCAGCAGCTTGGGCAGGGGATCGGGTGAAGCTTTCTTT.

This clone was picked up one time. V and J are TRBV15 and TRBJ1-2; D gene uncertain. Germline V gene sequence: CDR1 LNHNV, CDR2 YYDKDF (reference sequence). Deletions cut 0 bases from V and 2 bases from J, with 10 bases between. The CDR3 contains 15 residues. CDR3 DNA sequence: TGTGCCACCAGCAGAGATCGTAGCGCCAACTATGGCTACACCTTC. This gives the protein CATSRDRSANYGYTF.

The chain combines TRBV5-6 with TRBJ2-5; 7 bases are shared with TRBD2. CDR3 size: 15 residues. The ends lost 4 bases at V and 0 bases at J; junction bases unmatched: 6. Germline CDR1 and CDR2: SGHDT and YYEEEE. CDR3 coding DNA: TGTGCCAGCAGCAGCCGAGCGGGGTACCAAGAGACCCAGTACTTC. Amino acid sequence: CASSSRAGYQETQYF.

The chain employs TRBV15 and TRBJ1-4; TRBD1 might be the D (5 bases). The CDR3 consists of 13 residues. Germline V CDR1 and CDR2: LNHNV, YYDKDF (reference sequence). V lost 3 bases to trimming and J lost 7 bases, with 9 bases between them. As DNA, the CDR3 is TGTGCCACCAGCAGTAGGGGAACTGAAAAACTGTTTTTT. It encodes CATSSRGTEKLFF.

The rearrangement links TRBV18 to TRBJ2-1, with D maybe TRBD2 (5 bases). Germline CDR1 KGHSH, CDR2 LQKENI. V lost 1 base to trimming and J lost 1 base, with 14 bases between them. This CDR3 has 17 residues. The CDR3 region has the DNA TGTGCCAGCTCACCACGTAGATCCGGGGAATCCTACAATGAGCAGTTCTTC. The encoded protein is CASSPRRSGESYNEQFF. Combining the CDR3 with reference TRBV18 and TRBJ2-1 gives the whole variable domain NAGVMQNPRHLVRRRGQEARLRCSPMKGHSHVYWYRQLPEEGLKFMVYLQKENIIDESGMPKERFSAEFPKEGPSILRIQQVVRGDSAAYFCASSPRRSGESYNEQFFGPGTRLTVL.

In DNA form, the CDR3 reads TGTGCCAGCAGCCCAATAGCGGGGGGGTCCTACAATGAGCAGTTCTTC. Translation gives CASSPIAGGSYNEQFF. This chain uses TRBV7-2 with TRBJ2-1; 11 bases align to TRBD2. The CDR3 extends over 16 amino acids. Germline V CDR1 and CDR2: SGHTA, FQGNSA. The J segment lost 1 base and the V segment lost 5 bases, leaving 4 bases of the junction unmatched.